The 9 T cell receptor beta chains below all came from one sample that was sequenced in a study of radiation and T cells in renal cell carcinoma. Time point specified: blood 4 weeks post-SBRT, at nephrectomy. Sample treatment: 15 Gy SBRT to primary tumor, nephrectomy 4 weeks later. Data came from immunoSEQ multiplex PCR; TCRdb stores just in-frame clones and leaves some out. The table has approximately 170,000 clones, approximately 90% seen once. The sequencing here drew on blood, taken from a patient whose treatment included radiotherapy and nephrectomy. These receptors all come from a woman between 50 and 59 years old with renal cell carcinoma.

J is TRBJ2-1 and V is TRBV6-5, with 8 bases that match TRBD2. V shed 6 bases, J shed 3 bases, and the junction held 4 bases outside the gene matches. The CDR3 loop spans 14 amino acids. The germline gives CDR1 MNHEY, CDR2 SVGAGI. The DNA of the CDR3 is TGTGCCAGCAGCGGGGGGGGAAACTACAATGAGCAGTTCTTC. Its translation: CASSGGGNYNEQFF.

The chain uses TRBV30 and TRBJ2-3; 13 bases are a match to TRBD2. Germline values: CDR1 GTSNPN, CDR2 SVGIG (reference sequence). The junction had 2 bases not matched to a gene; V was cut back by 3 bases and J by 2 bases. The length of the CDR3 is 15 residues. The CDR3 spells CAWSGLAGATDTQYF. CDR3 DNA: TGTGCCTGGAGCGGACTAGCGGGGGCCACAGATACGCAGTATTTT.

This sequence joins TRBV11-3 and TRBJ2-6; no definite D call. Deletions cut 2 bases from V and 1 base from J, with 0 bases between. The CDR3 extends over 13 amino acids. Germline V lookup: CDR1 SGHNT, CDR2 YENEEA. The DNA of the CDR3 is TGTGCCAGCAGCTTATCTGGGGCCAACGTCCTGACTTTC. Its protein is CASSLSGANVLTF. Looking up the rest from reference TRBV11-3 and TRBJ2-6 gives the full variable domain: EAGVVQSPRYKIIEKKQPVAFWCNPISGHNTLYWYLQNLGQGPELLIRYENEEAVDDSQLPKDRFSAERLKGVDSTLKIQPAELGDSAVYLCASSLSGANVLTFGAGSRLTVL.

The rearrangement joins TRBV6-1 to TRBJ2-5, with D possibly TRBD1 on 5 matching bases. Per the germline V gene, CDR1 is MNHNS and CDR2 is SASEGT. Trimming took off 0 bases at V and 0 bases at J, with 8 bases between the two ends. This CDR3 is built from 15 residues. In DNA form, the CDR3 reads TGTGCCAGCAGTGAAGCGCAGGGCTACCAAGAGACCCAGTACTTC. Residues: CASSEAQGYQETQYF.

CDR3: CASSQQGEDTGELFF. CDR3 DNA sequence: TGTGCCAGCAGTCAGCAGGGGGAAGACACCGGGGAGCTGTTTTTT. The chain is built from TRBV2 and TRBJ2-2; 7 nucleotides agree with TRBD1. CDR1 and CDR2 from the germline V gene are SNHLY and FYNNEI. CDR3 length: 15 residues. V lost 5 bases and J lost 3; bases outside the gene matches: 6.

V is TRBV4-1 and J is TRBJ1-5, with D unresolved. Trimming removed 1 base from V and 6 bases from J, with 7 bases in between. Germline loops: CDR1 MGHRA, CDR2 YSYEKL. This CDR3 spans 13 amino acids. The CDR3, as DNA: TGCGCCAGCAGCCAAGTGGGAACTCAGCCCCAGCATTTT. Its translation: CASSQVGTQPQHF.

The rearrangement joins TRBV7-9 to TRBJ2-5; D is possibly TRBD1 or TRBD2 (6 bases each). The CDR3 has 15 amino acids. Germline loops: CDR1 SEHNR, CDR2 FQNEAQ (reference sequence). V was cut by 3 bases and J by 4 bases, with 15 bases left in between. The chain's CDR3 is CASSFRGGSAETQYF. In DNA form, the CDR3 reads TGTGCCAGCAGCTTTCGAGGGGGGAGTGCAGAGACCCAGTACTTC.

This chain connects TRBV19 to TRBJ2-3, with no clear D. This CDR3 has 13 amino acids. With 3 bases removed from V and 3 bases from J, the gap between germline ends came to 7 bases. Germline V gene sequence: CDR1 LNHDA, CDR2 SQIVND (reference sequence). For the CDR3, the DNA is TGTGCCAGTAGTATTTGGGAAACAGATACGCAGTATTTT. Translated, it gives CASSIWETDTQYF.

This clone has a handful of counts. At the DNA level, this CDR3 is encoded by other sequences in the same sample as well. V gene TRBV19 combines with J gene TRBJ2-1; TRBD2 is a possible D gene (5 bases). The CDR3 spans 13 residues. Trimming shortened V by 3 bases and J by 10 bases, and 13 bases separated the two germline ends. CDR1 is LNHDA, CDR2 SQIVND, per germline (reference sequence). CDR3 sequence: CASSILGSGEQFF. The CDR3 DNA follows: TGTGCCAGTAGTATCCTAGGGAGTGGAGAGCAGTTCTTC.